This TCR beta chain was recovered during a study of blood T cell repertoires in COVID-19 (dated by TCRdb to the early 2020s). For context, the study as a whole: Collaborator samples came from the United States, Italy and Spain and covered acute and convalescent phases of COVID-19. The prospective study material was composed of cDNA or gDNA derived from T cells, B-cell-depleted T cells, or PBMCs. The dataset comprised deeply sampled blood TCRbeta repertoires from subjects exposed to, actively infected with, or recovered from COVID-19. The repertoires were released in a freely available public database meant as a resource for research on the immune response to SARS-CoV-2. The samples were drawn from two sources: the first 160 participants of the ongoing ImmuneRACE study, and fewer than 1,500 subjects contributed by 6 global collaborators. Nearly every sample came with metadata listing a de-identified subject ID, COVID-19 status, age in years and sex. Where available, HLA class I and class II types were obtained from metadata supplied by the sample provider rather than from assay-based typing.

The paper as a whole reports these results and caveats: Clinical and demographic metadata were provided uncurated, with the amount varying by source and participant.

With regard to this clone: Its cognate antigen has yet to be identified. Base quality data are lacking; no much larger clone is found one base away.

TCRbeta CDR3 regions were amplified from genomic DNA using the immunoSEQ Assay, a bias-controlled multiplex PCR. Per the authors' processing: Within the assay, amplification of reference gene primers was used to estimate how many nucleated cells each sample contained. To quantify the absolute abundance of each unique TCRbeta CDR3 rearrangement, sequence reads were collapsed and filtered. For each sample, productive Simpson clonality was calculated by taking the square root of Simpson's diversity index across productive rearrangements. TCRdb took this table from immuneACCESS and kept in-frame rearrangements with V and J called. Such tables lack part of the clones; where checked against another copy, unresolved V genes explain under half of the gap, and the rest is unexplained. V and J calls and clone size are copied from that table; D and trimming were computed from the DNA. This sample comprises under 150,000 clones, 65% to 90% of them detected only once. 2.3% of the sample lies in the top ten.

Participants in the prospective study were aged about 18 to 95 years, lived in more than 20 United States geographic areas, and enrolled through a virtual design. In the prospective study, cohorts were assigned on the basis of participant-reported clinical history obtained from a screening survey and a study questionnaire. Recovered participants in ImmuneRACE Cohort 3 were defined as having two consecutive negative NP/OP PCR tests, clearance from a healthcare professional, or resolution of symptoms. In the prospective study, whole blood, serum and a nasopharyngeal or oropharyngeal swab were collected from each participant by mobile phlebotomists. Over a roughly 2-month period, participants in the prospective study had the option of providing additional blood draws and questionnaires. Before DNA extraction, blood samples from the prospective study were shipped at room temperature or frozen. The sequencing sample was made of PBMCs or T cells enriched from blood (not recorded which). This clonotype was sampled from a woman in her forties or fifties who had recovered from COVID-19.

The CDR3 protein: CASSLGRTGELFF. The nucleotides read TGTGCCAGCAGCTTAGGGAGGACCGGGGAGCTGTTTTTT. Here the chain combines TRBV13 and TRBJ2-2; no D gene call is confident. From the cysteine through the phenylalanine, the CDR3 covers 13 amino acids. Here the CDR3 DNA is all that survives: 39 bases in frame from base 1. The germline V gene (reference sequence) supplies CDR1 PRHDT and CDR2 FYEKMQ. Between the V and J ends, shortened by 0 bases and 5 bases respectively, the junction contains 4 bases.